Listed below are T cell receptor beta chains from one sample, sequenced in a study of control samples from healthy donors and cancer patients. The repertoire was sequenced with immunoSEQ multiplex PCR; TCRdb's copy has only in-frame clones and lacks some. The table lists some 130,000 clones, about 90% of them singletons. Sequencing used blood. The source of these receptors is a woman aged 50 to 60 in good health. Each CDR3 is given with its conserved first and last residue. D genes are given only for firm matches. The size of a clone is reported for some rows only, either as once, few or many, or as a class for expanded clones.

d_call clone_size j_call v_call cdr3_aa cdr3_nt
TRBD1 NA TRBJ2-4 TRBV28 CASSLITGGNKLAKNIQYF TGTGCCAGCAGTTTAATCACAGGGGGAAACAAACTAGCCAAAAACATTCAGTACTTC
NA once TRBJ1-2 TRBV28 CASSLGRGGPDFYGYTF TGTGCCAGCAGTTTAGGGCGAGGGGGTCCCGATTTCTATGGCTACACCTTC
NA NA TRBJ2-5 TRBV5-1 CASSLTGETQYF TGCGCCAGCAGCTTGACGGGGGAGACCCAGTACTTC
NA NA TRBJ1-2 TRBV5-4 CASSLWGAHGYTF TGTGCCAGCAGCTTGTGGGGGGCACATGGCTACACCTTC
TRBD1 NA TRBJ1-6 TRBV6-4 CASSRDRWNSPLHF TGTGCCAGCAGCCGGGACAGGTGGAATTCACCCCTCCACTTT
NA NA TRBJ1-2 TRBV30 CAWSGPGYTF TGTGCCTGGAGTGGGCCTGGCTACACCTTC
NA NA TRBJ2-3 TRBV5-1 CASSLAGGTDTQYF TGCGCCAGCAGCTTGGCCGGGGGCACAGATACGCAGTATTTT
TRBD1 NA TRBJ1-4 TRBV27 CASSTTGGVNEKLFF TGTGCCAGCAGTACCACAGGGGGTGTTAATGAAAAACTGTTTTTT
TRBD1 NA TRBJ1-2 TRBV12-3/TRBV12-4 CASSLGTGAGYTF TGTGCCAGCAGTTTAGGGACAGGGGCTGGCTACACCTTC
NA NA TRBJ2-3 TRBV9 CASSEDGGEADTQYF TGTGCCAGCAGCGAAGACGGGGGAGAGGCAGATACGCAGTATTTT
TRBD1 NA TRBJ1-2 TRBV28 CASTPGQVYGYTF TGTGCCAGCACCCCGGGACAGGTCTATGGCTACACCTTC
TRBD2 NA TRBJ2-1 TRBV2 CASKWEGPFDEQFF TGTGCCAGCAAGTGGGAGGGCCCTTTCGATGAGCAGTTCTTC
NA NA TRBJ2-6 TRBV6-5 CASSYSGAGANVLTF TGTGCCAGCAGTTACTCAGGGGCTGGGGCCAACGTCCTGACTTTC
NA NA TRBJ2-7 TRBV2 CASSEGRQGWYEQYF TGTGCCAGCAGTGAAGGCAGGCAGGGTTGGTACGAGCAGTACTTC
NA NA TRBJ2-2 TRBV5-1 CASSQGNLYTGELFF TGCGCCAGCAGCCAAGGGAACCTTTACACCGGGGAGCTGTTTTTT
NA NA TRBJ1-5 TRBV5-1 CASSSDGTGQPQHF TGCGCCAGCAGCTCGGACGGGACTGGGCAGCCCCAGCATTTT
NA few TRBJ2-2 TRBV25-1 CASSGKVANPTGELFF TGTGCCAGCAGTGGGAAGGTCGCAAACCCTACTGGGGAGCTGTTTTTT
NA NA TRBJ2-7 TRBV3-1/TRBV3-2 CASSRAVGGGNYEQYF TGTGCCAGCAGCCGAGCGGTAGGGGGTGGGAATTACGAGCAGTACTTC
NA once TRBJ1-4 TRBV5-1 CASRGQDEKLFF TGCGCCAGCAGGGGGCAGGATGAAAAACTGTTTTTT
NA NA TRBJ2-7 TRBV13 CASSLAPRLETNF TGTGCCAGCAGCTTAGCCCCCCGTTTAGAAACCAACTTC
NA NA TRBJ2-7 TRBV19 CASSIVSGDEQYF TGTGCCAGTAGTATAGTCTCAGGGGACGAGCAGTACTTC
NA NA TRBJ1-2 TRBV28 CASSLGHRAYGYTF TGTGCCAGCAGTTTAGGCCACAGGGCCTATGGCTACACCTTC
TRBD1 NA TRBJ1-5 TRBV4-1 CASTFIQGSNQPQHF TGCGCCAGCACCTTCATACAGGGGAGCAATCAGCCCCAGCATTTT
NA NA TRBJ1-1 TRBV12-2 CASRLDPCGNTEAFF TGTGCAAGTCGCTTAGATCCCTGTGGCAACACTGAAGCTTTCTTT
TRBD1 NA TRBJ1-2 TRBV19 CASTHGGTGPHGYTF TGTGCCAGTACCCATGGCGGGACAGGCCCCCATGGCTACACCTTC
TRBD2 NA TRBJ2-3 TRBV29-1 CSVAQRGDTDTQYF TGCAGCGTTGCTCAGCGGGGGGACACAGATACGCAGTATTTT
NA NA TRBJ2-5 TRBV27 CASSSWGGETQYF TGTGCCAGCAGTTCCTGGGGCGGGGAGACCCAGTACTTC
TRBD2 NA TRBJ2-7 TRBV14 CASSQVIAGVGEQYF TGTGCCAGCAGCCAAGTAATAGCGGGAGTGGGTGAGCAGTACTTC
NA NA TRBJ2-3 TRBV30 CAWSLSGDLKNPTDTQYF TGTGCCTGGAGCCTCTCCGGGGATCTAAAGAACCCCACAGATACGCAGTATTTT
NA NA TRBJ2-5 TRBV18 CASSPPAKRGTQYF TGTGCCAGCTCACCACCGGCTAAGCGAGGGACCCAGTACTTC
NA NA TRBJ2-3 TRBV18 CASSPTPQDTQYF TGTGCCAGCTCACCAACACCTCAAGATACGCAGTATTTT
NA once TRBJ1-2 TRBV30 CAWGGSDGSYYGYTF TGTGCCTGGGGCGGCTCCGACGGTTCATACTATGGCTACACCTTC
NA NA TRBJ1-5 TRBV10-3 CAISESRGVGQPQHF TGTGCCATCAGTGAGTCGAGGGGGGTGGGTCAGCCCCAGCATTTT
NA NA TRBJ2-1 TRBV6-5 CASMATRGGNEQFF TGTGCCAGCATGGCAACCCGAGGGGGGAATGAGCAGTTCTTC
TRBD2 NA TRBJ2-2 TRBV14 CASTKSREGQPWDTGELFF TGTGCCAGCACCAAAAGCCGGGAGGGCCAACCCTGGGACACCGGGGAGCTGTTTTTT
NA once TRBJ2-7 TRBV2 CASNEGFYEQYF TGTGCCAGCAATGAAGGTTTCTACGAGCAGTACTTC
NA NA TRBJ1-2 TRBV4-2 CASSQEGEVSGGYTF TGTGCCAGCAGCCAAGAAGGGGAGGTGTCGGGCGGCTACACCTTC
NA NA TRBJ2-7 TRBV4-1 CASSPDGYEQYF TGCGCCAGCAGCCCGGATGGCTACGAGCAGTACTTC
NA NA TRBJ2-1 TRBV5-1 CASSLAVGGPYNEQFF TGCGCCAGCAGCTTGGCAGTCGGGGGCCCCTACAATGAGCAGTTCTTC
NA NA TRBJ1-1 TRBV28 CASSPRGWNTEAFF TGTGCCAGCAGTCCCCGGGGCTGGAACACTGAAGCTTTCTTT
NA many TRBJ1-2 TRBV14 CASSPLGGAAGYTF TGTGCCAGCAGCCCCCTGGGGGGGGCCGCGGGCTACACCTTC
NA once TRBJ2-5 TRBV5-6 CASSLRTAQETQYF TGTGCCAGCAGCCTAAGGACAGCCCAAGAGACCCAGTACTTC
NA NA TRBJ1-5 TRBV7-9 CASTKGQGSNQPQHF TGTGCCAGCACGAAGGGGCAGGGTAGCAATCAGCCCCAGCATTTT
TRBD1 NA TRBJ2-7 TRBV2 CASRGTGLTYEQYF TGTGCCAGCAGGGGGACAGGTCTTACCTACGAGCAGTACTTC
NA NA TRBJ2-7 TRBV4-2 CASSQGGGGQYEQYF TGTGCCAGCAGCCAAGGGGGCGGGGGACAATACGAGCAGTACTTC
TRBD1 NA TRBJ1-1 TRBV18 CASSLNGQGMGEAFF TGTGCCAGCTCACTAAACGGACAGGGTATGGGTGAAGCTTTCTTT
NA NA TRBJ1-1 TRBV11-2 CASSLDRDTEAFF TGTGCCAGCAGCTTAGATCGAGACACTGAAGCTTTCTTT
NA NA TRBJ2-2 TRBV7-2 CASSLAGENTGELFF TGTGCCAGCAGCTTAGCGGGCGAAAACACCGGGGAGCTGTTTTTT
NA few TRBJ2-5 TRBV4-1 CASSQVGLAEGETQYF TGCGCCAGCAGCCAAGTTGGTCTGGCAGAGGGGGAGACCCAGTACTTC
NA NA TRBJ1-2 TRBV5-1 CASSLSMGVDYTF TGCGCCAGCAGCTTGAGTATGGGGGTTGACTACACCTTC
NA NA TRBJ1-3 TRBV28 CASSFSGVSGNTIYF TGTGCCAGCAGTTTTTCGGGAGTCTCTGGAAACACCATATATTTT
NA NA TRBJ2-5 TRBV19 CASSYGRQETQYF TGTGCCAGTAGTTATGGCCGCCAAGAGACCCAGTACTTC
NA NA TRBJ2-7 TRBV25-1 CASREGAVQYF TGTGCCAGCAGGGAGGGGGCGGTGCAGTACTTC
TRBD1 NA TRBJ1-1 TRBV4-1 CASSQVRTGGTEAFF TGCGCCAGCAGCCAAGTGAGGACAGGGGGCACTGAAGCTTTCTTT
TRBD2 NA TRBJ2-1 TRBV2 CASSGGLGVDNGQFF TGTGCCAGCAGTGGGGGACTAGGCGTCGACAATGGGCAGTTCTTC
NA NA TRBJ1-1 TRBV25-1 CASSPRERNTEAFF TGTGCCAGCAGTCCGAGGGAAAGGAACACTGAAGCTTTCTTT
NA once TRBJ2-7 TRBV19 CASGVGGYEQYF TGTGCCAGCGGGGTAGGGGGCTACGAGCAGTACTTC
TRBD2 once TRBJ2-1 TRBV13 CASSLGISGRVVNEQFF TGTGCCAGCAGCTTAGGGATTAGCGGGAGAGTAGTGAATGAGCAGTTCTTC
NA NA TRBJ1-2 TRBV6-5 CASSGRLVGYTF TGTGCCAGCAGCGGCAGGTTGGTTGGCTACACCTTC